Here is one TCR beta chain with its context. This clonotype was observed many times. This clone's antigen is unknown. No base quality information exists; no much larger clone differs at one position. The time point label corresponds to: persistent/refractory GD, antithyroid drugs over 5 years with positive TRAb. RNA was extracted from PBMCs in TRIzol for both TCR sequencing and RNA sequencing. The diagnosis of Graves' disease followed American Thyroid Association guidelines. The patients came from an endocrinology department in Xi'an, China. From each patient, approximately 9.9 milliliters of peripheral blood was collected into an EDTA anticoagulant tube. Ficoll Paque Plus density gradient separation was used to isolate PBMCs, and no additional T cell sorting was done. RNA quality was checked with an Agilent 2100 Bioanalyzer and agarose gel, and concentration with a NanoDrop 2000. This entry comes from a study of regulatory T cells in long-lasting Graves disease (dated by TCRdb to about 2021). Notes on the research overall: Persistent Graves' disease was defined as persistently positive TSH receptor autoantibodies together with antithyroid drug treatment for over 5 years. Patients with persistent Graves' disease were compared with patients with newly diagnosed Graves' disease using TCR sequencing and RNA sequencing of peripheral blood. On average, persistent Graves' disease patients in the clinical cohort had been on antithyroid drugs for eight to twelve years. A total of around 35 samples were covered by TCR sequencing, comprising some 13 persistent and around 20 newly diagnosed Graves' disease patients. The study was registered as a clinical trial and conducted in China.

The CDR1 and CDR2 encoded by the germline V gene are MDHEN and SYDVKM. Inclusive of the bounding cysteine and phenylalanine, the CDR3 is 15 residues long. Only the CDR3 portion is preserved as DNA: 45 bases, with reading frame beginning at the first base. At the junction V is shortened by 6 bases and J by 4 bases, with 18 bases in between. Library preparation employed multiplex PCR. Instrument on record: Illumina HiSeq 4000. CDR3 regions were amplified by Arm-PCR with iRepertoire HTBI primers to construct TCR beta libraries. Gel purification was performed on PCR products prior to sequencing. As for the authors' bioinformatics: Gene usage analysis of CDR3 amino acid clonotypes relied on the 60 to 65 TRBV and about 13 TRBJ segments identified across samples. Filtered high-quality paired reads were merged into contigs using COPE and FqMerger. BLAST was used to align contigs to the IMGT TRBV, TRBD and TRBJ reference genes, and CDR3 was defined following IMGT. Clonotypes above 0.1% frequency were classified as highly expanded clones. Repertoire diversity was measured by Shannon entropy, and V-J evenness by the Gini coefficient. A clonotype was considered public if more than one individual shared it. The public sequencing data were trimmed at Q25 with fastp and processed into clonotypes with MiXCR by TCRdb, which kept only in-frame beta chains. Each entry merges the rows of one CDR3 protein and shows their most common DNA and genes. The V and J calls shown here were made by TCRdb, not taken from the authors' results. This sample comprises about 470,000 distinct CDR3 sequences, around 21% of them detected only once. The ten top clones hold 7.8% of the sample.

Findings and caveats that apply to the study as a whole: Persistent Graves' disease patients showed lower TCR Shannon entropy and fewer highly expanded clones than newly diagnosed patients, suggesting clonal expansion. The small sample size was acknowledged by the authors as a limitation that may reduce accuracy. TRBV28, TRBJ1-2 and TRBJ2-5 were preferentially used in persistent disease, while TRBV20-1 and TRBJ2-1 were favored in newly diagnosed disease. Sequencing and analysis were restricted to the TCR beta chain. Peripheral blood alone was examined, since thyroid tissue, which constituted the primary lesion, could not be accessed. Patients with persistent disease shared more public clonotypes (around 2,500) than newly diagnosed patients did (966).

The receptor was isolated from a female donor with Graves disease. The chain is encoded by TRBV28 joined to TRBJ1-2; matching of 5 bases hints at TRBD1 as the D gene. Here the sequenced sample was peripheral blood mononuclear cells (PBMCs), taken when the disease was refractory, from a patient treated with antithyroid drugs. The CDR3 amino acid sequence is: CASRGRAEPLYGYTF. The bases are TGTGCCAGCAGGGGGCGGGCAGAGCCTCTCTATGGCTACACCTTC.